These T cell receptor beta chains were read from a single sample in a study of control samples from healthy donors and cancer patients. The assay was immunoSEQ multiplex PCR, and TCRdb's table has in-frame clones only and misses some. The sample yields 130,000 or so clones, 87% seen once. Specimen: blood. All receptors derive from a man between 35 and 55 years old in good health. Each CDR3 is given with its conserved first and last residue. Clone sizes are given selectively: once, few, many, or a class where the clone is expanded.

J: TRBJ1-3; size: few; V: TRBV18; CDR3: CASSPQGLLSSGNTIYF
J: TRBJ1-2; size: few; V: TRBV7-9; CDR3: CASSLLKTGNYGYTF
J: TRBJ1-1; size: -; V: TRBV11-2; CDR3: CASSDPAGGAEAFF
J: TRBJ2-7; size: once; V: TRBV24-1; CDR3: CATSDLRQGAYEQYF
J: TRBJ1-2; size: medium-sized; V: TRBV4-1; CDR3: CASSQVEGSYGYTF
J: TRBJ1-4; size: -; V: TRBV4-3; CDR3: CASSQEDDTNEKLFF
J: TRBJ1-5; size: -; V: TRBV25-1; CDR3: CASSAGTGVDQPQHF
J: TRBJ2-1; size: -; V: TRBV4-3; CDR3: CASSQSVGSSYNEQFF
J: TRBJ2-2; size: -; V: TRBV2; CDR3: CASRQTRETGELFF
J: TRBJ2-5; size: -; V: TRBV7-9; CDR3: CASVPTGLVGETQYF
J: TRBJ1-1; size: -; V: TRBV24-1; CDR3: CATRGALNTEAFF
J: TRBJ1-2; size: -; V: TRBV5-4; CDR3: CASSLVGGGRDLHSTHGYTF
J: TRBJ1-4; size: once; V: TRBV3-1/TRBV3-2; CDR3: CASSLGVEKLFF
J: TRBJ1-5; size: once; V: TRBV19; CDR3: CASAGQLNQPQHF
J: TRBJ1-2; size: -; V: TRBV24-1; CDR3: CATSQPPGTGYTF
J: TRBJ2-7; size: few; V: TRBV23-1; CDR3: CASSQSHNAGGVVWEVGQYF
J: TRBJ1-4; size: -; V: TRBV7-2; CDR3: CASSRDRAGEKLFF
J: TRBJ1-4; size: -; V: TRBV30; CDR3: CAWSIRQGGEKLFF
J: TRBJ1-6; size: -; V: TRBV15; CDR3: CATSPTRRVGSPLHF
J: TRBJ2-7; size: -; V: TRBV5-4; CDR3: CASSPGLRGEQYF
J: TRBJ2-5; size: -; V: TRBV27; CDR3: CASSALLGQETQYF
J: TRBJ2-2; size: -; V: TRBV6-1; CDR3: CAGRTGGRTGELFF
J: TRBJ2-7; size: -; V: TRBV25-1; CDR3: CASSISTSGSYEQYF
J: TRBJ1-5; size: -; V: TRBV12-2; CDR3: CASRLLGHLHSNQPQHF